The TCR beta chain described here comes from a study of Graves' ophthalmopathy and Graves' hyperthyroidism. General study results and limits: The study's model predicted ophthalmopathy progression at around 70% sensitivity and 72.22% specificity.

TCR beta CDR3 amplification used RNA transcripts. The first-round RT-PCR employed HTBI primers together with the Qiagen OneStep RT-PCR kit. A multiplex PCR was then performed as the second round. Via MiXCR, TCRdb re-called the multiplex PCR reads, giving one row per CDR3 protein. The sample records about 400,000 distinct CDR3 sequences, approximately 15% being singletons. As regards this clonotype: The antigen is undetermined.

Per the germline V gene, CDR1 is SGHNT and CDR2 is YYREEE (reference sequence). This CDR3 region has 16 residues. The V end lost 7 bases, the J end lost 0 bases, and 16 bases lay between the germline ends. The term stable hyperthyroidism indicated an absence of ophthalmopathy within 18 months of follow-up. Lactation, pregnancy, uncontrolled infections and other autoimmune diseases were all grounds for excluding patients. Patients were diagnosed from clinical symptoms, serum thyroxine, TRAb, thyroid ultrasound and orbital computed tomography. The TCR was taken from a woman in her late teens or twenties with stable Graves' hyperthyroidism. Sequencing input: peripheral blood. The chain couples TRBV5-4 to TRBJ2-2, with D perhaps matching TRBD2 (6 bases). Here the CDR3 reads CASWAWGVSNTGELFF. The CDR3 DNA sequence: TGTGCCAGCTGGGCCTGGGGGGTATCGAACACCGGGGAGCTGTTTTTT. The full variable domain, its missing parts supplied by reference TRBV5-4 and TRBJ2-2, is ETGVTQSPTHLIKTRGQQVTLRCSSQSGHNTVSWYQQALGQGPQFIFQYYREEENGRGNFPPRFSGLQFPNYSSELNVNALELDDSALYLCASWAWGVSNTGELFFGEGSRLTVL.